This TCR beta chain is from a study of CD8 T cells in ankylosing spondylitis. This clonotype was seen many times. The antigen remains unidentified. Quantitative 5'-RACE with molecular barcodes was used to make the TCR beta libraries. TCRdb analysed the 5' RACE reads with MiXCR anew, one entry per CDR3 protein. The table has about 840,000 distinct CDR3 sequences, 10% to 15% seen once; the top ten hold just over 0.5%. Whole-study results and caveats: Typical of ankylosing spondylitis blood, it appeared, was a TCR beta motif of under 10 highly homologous variants. Peripheral blood held disease-linked clones only at relatively low frequency, and these were CD8+. Enrichment of disease-linked clones was reportedly significant in matched ankylosing spondylitis synovial fluid.

With V trimmed by 1 base and J by 1 base, 2 bases remained unmatched. The CDR3 loop spans 16 amino acids. The origin of this receptor is a male donor with ankylosing spondylitis. Sample: blood, either unsorted or a sorted T cell fraction (not recorded which). The rearrangement links TRBV12-3 or TRBV12-4 to TRBJ2-2, with TRBD2 matching 8 bases. The CDR3 DNA reads as TGTGCCAGCAGTTTAGTTCTAGCGGGGAACACCGGGGAGCTGTTTTTT. Residues: CASSLVLAGNTGELFF.